A single TCR beta chain is shown here with its context. Its antigen is currently unknown. Primers: 60 Vbeta forward and 13 Jbeta reverse. Clones were read by immunoSEQ multiplex PCR, and TCRdb kept only the in-frame ones, dropping some. The sample records 80,000 to 90,000 clones, around 81% being singletons. This sample stems from a study of cytomegalovirus exposure and HLA in healthy donors. This CDR3 contains 14 residues. CDR1 is SGHRS, CDR2 YFSETQ, per germline. V lost 2 bases, J lost 6 bases, and 13 bases lay in between. Points from the study as a whole: Presence/absence analysis assumed near-uniform sequencing depth across donors. Further analysis was carried out later, and it showed several of the most significant clusters appearing linked to common viral pathogens.

This clonotype was sampled from a woman in her 30s in good health and CMV-seronegative. Material for sequencing was PBMCs. The rearrangement links TRBV5-1 to TRBJ2-3; tentative D call: TRBD2 (6 bases). As DNA, the CDR3 is TGCGCCAGCAGCTTTGAGGTTGGGGGGGATACGCAGTATTTT. Translation gives CASSFEVGGDTQYF.